Presented here are 6 T cell receptor beta chains from one specimen sequenced in a study of T cells in Graves' hyperthyroidism and ophthalmopathy. RNA transcripts were the template for amplifying TCR beta CDR3 regions. An initial round of RT-PCR targeting the TCR CDR3 relied on the HTBI primer set. Each CDR3 protein is one row after TCRdb ran MiXCR on the multiplex PCR reads. The sample lists 650,000 to 700,000 distinct CDR3 sequences, 17% occurring once. Sequencing was performed on blood. All receptors derive from a man aged 45-65 years with Graves' hyperthyroidism.

This clonotype was seen a few times. The chain recombines TRBV4-1 with TRBJ2-6, with 9 bases matching TRBD2. Germline V CDR1 and CDR2: MGHRA, YSYEKL. J was trimmed by 0 bases and V by 0 bases; bases with no gene match: 6. The length of the CDR3 is 19 residues. The CDR3 here is CASSQEPSGIISGANVLTF. As DNA, the CDR3 is TGCGCCAGCAGCCAAGAGCCTAGCGGGATTATCTCTGGGGCCAACGTCCTGACTTTC.

The CDR3 DNA follows: TGTGCCAGCAGCTTAGTTGGAGCGGGGATGCAGGATACGCAGTATTTT. Amino acids: CASSLVGAGMQDTQYF. The genes are TRBV7-9 and TRBJ2-3; 7 bases are a match to TRBD2. This CDR3 region has 16 residues. After removal of 1 base from V and 6 bases from J, the junction contained 10 bases not matched to a gene. Germline CDR1 SEHNR, CDR2 FQNEAQ (reference sequence).

There are a few counts of this clonotype. This may come from a read error, since a much larger clone is one base off. The chain carries TRBV2 and TRBJ2-4; 8 bases are shared with TRBD2. The CDR3 length is 18 residues. The V and J ends lost 6 bases and 8 bases, in that order; junction bases with no gene match: 21. The V gene's germline CDR1 is SNHLY and CDR2 FYNNEI. The CDR3 loop is CASSYRTPAGATGDIQYF. The CDR3 region has the DNA TGTGCCAGCAGCTACCGAACCCCAGCGGGAGCGACAGGTGACATTCAGTACTTC.

For this clonotype: A much bigger clone sits one base away, suggesting this may be a read error. This sequence joins TRBV27 and TRBJ2-1; 8 bases are shared with TRBD2. The germline V gene has CDR1 MNHEY and CDR2 SMNVEV (reference sequence). The junction had 3 bases not matched to a gene; V was cut back by 1 base and J by 4 bases. The CDR3 covers 15 residues. The CDR3 coding sequence is TGTGCCAGCAGTTTATTCGGACTAGCTTACAATGAGCAGTTCTTC. This codes for CASSLFGLAYNEQFF.

The rearrangement joins TRBV19 to TRBJ1-4; D uncertain. V shed 3 bases and J shed 8 bases, with 16 bases lying between them. Per the germline V gene, CDR1 is LNHDA and CDR2 is SQIVND (reference sequence). The length of the CDR3 is 15 residues. Here the CDR3 reads CASSIMDLGEEKLFF. The CDR3 nucleotides are TGTGCCAGTAGTATCATGGACCTCGGGGAAGAAAAACTGTTTTTT.

This clonotype has a single count. The CDR3 region has the DNA TGCAGTGCAGGACAGGGTTTGACCGGATTCTCTGGGGCCAACGTCCTGACTTTC. Amino acids: CSAGQGLTGFSGANVLTF. The chain recombines TRBV20-1 with TRBJ2-6; 8 bases line up with TRBD1. The germline V gene encodes CDR1 DFQATT and CDR2 SNEGSKA (reference sequence). The V segment lost 6 bases and the J segment 0 bases; nucleotides outside the gene matches: 13. This CDR3 is built from 18 residues.